One and the same sample provided the 27 T cell receptor beta chains below, sequenced in a study of control samples from healthy donors and cancer patients. Assay: immunoSEQ multiplex PCR; the TCRdb copy retains only in-frame clones and omits some. The sample shows fewer than 200,000 clones, more than 80% of them seen only once. Sequenced input: blood. These receptors came from a man aged 25 to 40 in good health.

The sample holds many counts of this clone. The chain carries TRBV6-4 and TRBJ2-7; 12 bases are shared with TRBD2. Germline V gene lookup returns CDR1 MRHNA and CDR2 SNTAGT. CDR3 size: 14 residues. Trimming removed 0 bases from V and 6 bases from J; junction bases left unmatched: 0. The DNA for the CDR3 is TGTGCCAGCAGTGACTCGACTAGCGGGAGCGAGCAGTACTTC. Translated: CASSDSTSGSEQYF.

This chain's CDR3 is CASSHPNTGANVLTF. The DNA of the CDR3 is TGCGCCAGCAGCCATCCTAATACTGGGGCCAACGTCCTGACTTTC. V is TRBV4-1 and J is TRBJ2-6; D gene uncertain. The CDR3 covers 15 residues. Trimming removed 3 bases from V and 2 bases from J, with 8 bases in between. CDR1 is MGHRA and CDR2 is YSYEKL in the germline V gene.

There are a few counts of this clone. This sequence joins TRBV19 and TRBJ1-4; 7 bases are a match to TRBD1. The CDR3 sequence is 14 residues long. The germline V gene encodes CDR1 LNHDA and CDR2 SQIVND (reference sequence). Trimming at V came to 6 bases and at J to 4 bases, leaving 5 bases not matched to a gene. The CDR3 region has the DNA TGTGCCAGTAGGAGGGACAGTCGTAATGAAAAACTGTTTTTT. Its translation: CASRRDSRNEKLFF.

CDR3: CASSLSGKAGELFF. The CDR3 DNA follows: TGTGCCAGCAGTTTATCCGGGAAAGCCGGGGAGCTGTTTTTT. This chain joins TRBV27 and TRBJ2-2, with D perhaps TRBD2 (5 bases). Looked up from germline, CDR1 is MNHEY and CDR2 is SMNVEV (reference sequence). The CDR3 contains 14 residues. Trimming shortened V by 0 bases and J by 6 bases, and 8 bases separated the two germline ends.

The chain links TRBV7-9 to TRBJ1-1, with D possibly TRBD1 on 6 matching bases. Germline-derived CDR1 and CDR2 are SEHNR and FQNEAQ (reference sequence). The CDR3 is 14 amino acids. V lost 4 bases and J lost 1, with 10 bases in between. CDR3 nucleotide sequence: TGTGCCAGCAGCTCCCGGGACAAGAACACTGAAGCTTTCTTT. Its translation: CASSSRDKNTEAFF.

The J gene is TRBJ2-5, the V gene TRBV30, with D possibly matching TRBD2 (5 bases). This CDR3 region has 14 residues. The germline V gene has CDR1 GTSNPN and CDR2 SVGIG (reference sequence). Trimming removed 0 bases at V and 2 bases at J, with 10 bases between. The CDR3 protein is CAWSVRSGQETQYF. The DNA for the CDR3 is TGTGCCTGGAGTGTACGGAGCGGACAAGAGACCCAGTACTTC.

For the CDR3, the DNA is TGTGCCGCACACCTAACAGGGAAGAGGGGCACCGGGGAGCTGTTTTTT. Encoded protein: CAAHLTGKRGTGELFF. This chain uses TRBV5-4 with TRBJ2-2; TRBD1 might be the D (6 bases). Germline CDR1 reads SGHNT; CDR2 reads YYREEE (reference sequence). The CDR3 sequence is 16 residues long. The V and J ends lost 10 bases and 4 bases respectively, with 23 bases between them.

This chain connects TRBV9 to TRBJ1-2; a weak D match, TRBD1 (5 bases). Trimming removed 0 bases at V and 3 bases at J, with 9 bases between. This CDR3 comprises 14 residues. CDR1 is SGDLS, CDR2 YYNGEE, per germline. In nucleotides, the CDR3 is TGTGCCAGCAGCGTAGCGGGGGGGGACTATGGCTACACCTTC. As protein: CASSVAGGDYGYTF.

This clone occurred a few times. This chain connects TRBV15 to TRBJ1-1; D gene uncertain. V lost 5 bases and J 0 bases, leaving 10 bases between the germline ends. This CDR3 has 14 residues. Germline-derived CDR1 and CDR2 are LNHNV and YYDKDF (reference sequence). The CDR3 reads CATSLPRLNTEAFF. In DNA, the CDR3 is TGTGCCACCAGCTTACCGAGACTGAACACTGAAGCTTTCTTT.

In the case of this clone: Other DNA sequences in the same sample also yield this CDR3. CDR3 in amino acids: CASSLRGWDQPQHF. Written as DNA, the CDR3 is TGTGCCAGCAGTTTGAGGGGGTGGGATCAGCCCCAGCATTTT. The gene calls are TRBV27 and TRBJ1-5; tentative D call: TRBD1 (6 bases). Germline CDR1 and CDR2: MNHEY and SMNVEV (reference sequence). The CDR3 is 14 residues long. V was shortened by 3 bases and J by 5 bases, with 11 bases between the two germline ends.

This clone was observed a handful of times. The chain has TRBV30 and TRBJ1-6; 8 nucleotides match TRBD1. The germline gives CDR1 GTSNPN, CDR2 SVGIG (reference sequence). The CDR3 loop spans 12 amino acids. The ends lost 5 bases at V and 14 bases at J; junction bases unmatched: 8. The CDR3 here is CAWGQGVQTLHF. CDR3 DNA: TGTGCCTGGGGACAGGGAGTTCAAACCCTCCACTTT.

The chain joins TRBV11-3 to TRBJ2-1, with TRBD2 matching 8 bases. After removal of 5 bases from V and 6 bases from J, the junction contained 6 bases not matched to a gene. Germline V gene data show CDR1 as SGHNT and CDR2 as YENEEA. The CDR3 covers 14 residues. CDR3 DNA: TGTGCCAGCAGCGCCGCCGGGACTAGCAATGAGCAGTTCTTC. Translating it yields CASSAAGTSNEQFF.

The rearrangement uses TRBV19 and TRBJ1-5; no definite D call. The CDR3 length is 12 residues. The V end lost 6 bases, the J end lost 6 bases, and 9 bases lay between the germline ends. Looked up from germline, CDR1 is LNHDA and CDR2 is SQIVND (reference sequence). As DNA, the CDR3 is TGTGCCAGTAGAAAGGGCGGTCAGCCCCAGCATTTT. Its protein is CASRKGGQPQHF.

The chain is built from TRBV7-9 and TRBJ1-2; no clear D. The CDR3 runs to 11 residues. V shed 1 base and J shed 12 bases, with 9 bases lying between them. CDR1 is SEHNR and CDR2 is FQNEAQ in the germline V gene (reference sequence). The CDR3 DNA follows: TGTGCCAGCAGCTTAGAAGGGCAGCACACCTTC. Translation: CASSLEGQHTF. The complete variable domain, with remaining parts taken from reference TRBV7-9 and TRBJ1-2, reads DTGVSQNPRHKITKRGQNVTFRCDPISEHNRLYWYRQTLGQGPEFLTYFQNEAQLEKSRLLSDRFSAERPKGSFSTLEIQRTEQGDSAMYLCASSLEGQHTFGSGTRLTVV.

V usage is TRBV5-1 and J usage is TRBJ2-1; TRBD2 matches 10 bases. The CDR3 consists of 16 residues. The ends lost 0 bases at V and 9 bases at J; junction bases unmatched: 9. The germline gives CDR1 SGHRS, CDR2 YFSETQ. The CDR3 spells CASSLAGGSGRSEQFF. The CDR3 DNA sequence: TGCGCCAGCAGCTTGGCCGGTGGTAGCGGGAGGTCTGAGCAGTTCTTC.

The chain carries TRBV7-6 and TRBJ1-3; the D is unclear. With 1 base removed from V and 0 bases from J, the gap between germline ends came to 7 bases. Germline V gives CDR1 SGHVS, CDR2 FNYEAQ. The CDR3 has 15 residues. CDR3 in amino acids: CASSLDGPSGNTIYF. DNA for the CDR3: TGTGCCAGCAGCTTAGATGGACCCTCTGGAAACACCATATATTTT.

The rearrangement uses TRBV30 and TRBJ1-4, with 9 nucleotides matching TRBD1. Germline assignment: CDR1 GTSNPN and CDR2 SVGIG (reference sequence). The CDR3 consists of 15 residues. V dropped 3 bases and J dropped 4; count of bases not matched to a gene: 6. DNA of the CDR3: TGTGCCTGGAGAGCGGACAGGGGATTTAATGAAAAACTGTTTTTT. As protein: CAWRADRGFNEKLFF.

The DNA of the CDR3 is TGTGCCAGCAGCTTAGAAGTTTATAATTCACCCCTCCACTTT. It codes for CASSLEVYNSPLHF. The chain carries TRBV11-2 and TRBJ1-6; D is ambiguous. The germline V gene encodes CDR1 SGHAT and CDR2 FQNNGV. Trimming took off 0 bases at V and 4 bases at J, with 4 bases between the two ends. This CDR3 has 14 amino acids.

This chain links TRBV5-1 with TRBJ1-1; TRBD1 is a possible D gene (5 bases). The CDR3 runs to 17 residues. V dropped 0 bases and J dropped 3 bases, with 18 bases sitting between them. Germline values: CDR1 SGHRS, CDR2 YFSETQ. The CDR3: CASSLAAVSGRDTEAFF. In DNA, the CDR3 is TGCGCCAGCAGCTTGGCGGCGGTGTCAGGGAGGGACACTGAAGCTTTCTTT.

The CDR3 DNA follows: TGTGCCAGCAGCCAGGGGCGGCGTGGAGCGTACGAGCAGTACTTC. Protein: CASSQGRRGAYEQYF. J is TRBJ2-7 and V is TRBV3-1 (or the pseudogene TRBV3-2); weak D call: TRBD1 (5 bases). Trimming shortened V by 3 bases and J by 4 bases, and 16 bases separated the two germline ends. Germline V lookup: CDR1 LGHDT, CDR2 YNNKEL (reference sequence). The CDR3 spans 15 residues.

The rearrangement links TRBV12-3 or TRBV12-4 to TRBJ2-4; 8 nucleotides align to TRBD1. This CDR3 region has 12 residues. V dropped 3 bases and J dropped 9; count of bases not matched to a gene: 1. The CDR3 loop reads CASSLGQAIQYF. The CDR3 bases are TGTGCCAGCAGTTTGGGACAGGCCATTCAGTACTTC.

A single count supports this clone. The chain joins TRBV7-9 to TRBJ2-1; D might be TRBD1 or TRBD2, each matching 5 bases. The length of the CDR3 is 16 residues. Germline values: CDR1 SEHNR, CDR2 FQNEAQ (reference sequence). Trimming took off 5 bases at V and 3 bases at J, with 17 bases between the two ends. CDR3 in amino acids: CASSRTGTEDYNEQFF. The CDR3 DNA follows: TGTGCCAGCAGCCGAACCGGGACCGAGGACTACAATGAGCAGTTCTTC.

V gene TRBV29-1 combines with J gene TRBJ2-1; 10 positions agree with TRBD2. Unmatched junction bases numbered 6, after V lost 1 base and J lost 6 bases. This CDR3 has 15 residues. The germline V gene encodes CDR1 SQVTM and CDR2 ANQGSEA. CDR3 protein: CSVEGGAGGINEQFF. CDR3 DNA: TGCAGCGTTGAAGGGGGAGCGGGAGGGATCAATGAGCAGTTCTTC.

The table lists this clone with a count of one. This chain connects TRBV6-2 or TRBV6-3 to TRBJ2-1, with 10 bases matching TRBD2. CDR1 and CDR2 (germline): MNHEY, SVGEGT. The ends lost 4 bases at V and 7 bases at J; junction bases unmatched: 10. The CDR3 totals 16 residues. CDR3 sequence: CASSSITSGAGNEQFF. Written as DNA, the CDR3 is TGTGCCAGCAGTTCGATCACTAGCGGGGCAGGGAATGAGCAGTTCTTC.

The genes are TRBV10-3 and TRBJ2-1; 8 nucleotides align to TRBD2. Trimming at V came to 6 bases and at J to 4 bases, leaving 11 bases not matched to a gene. From germline, CDR1 is ENHRY and CDR2 SYGVKD. The length of the CDR3 is 16 residues. This chain's CDR3 is CAISDRGLGNYNEQFF. CDR3 sequence (DNA): TGTGCCATCAGCGACCGGGGACTAGGAAATTACAATGAGCAGTTCTTC.

The V call is TRBV6-2 or TRBV6-3, the J call TRBJ1-1; D is perhaps TRBD1 (6 bases). Deletions cut 4 bases from V and 6 bases from J, with 18 bases between. The CDR3 sequence is 15 residues long. The germline gives CDR1 MNHEY, CDR2 SVGEGT. DNA for the CDR3: TGTGCCAGCAGTTCACCCGGTAGGACAGACTCTGAAGCTTTCTTT. Translating it yields CASSSPGRTDSEAFF.

The gene calls are TRBV27 and TRBJ2-5, with D perhaps TRBD2 (5 bases). V was cut by 5 bases and J by 1 base, with 8 bases left in between. The CDR3 is 13 residues long. The germline CDR1 and CDR2 sequences are MNHEY and SMNVEV (reference sequence). For the CDR3, the DNA is TGTGCCAGCAGTCCTCGGGGCCAAGAGACCCAGTACTTC. Protein sequence: CASSPRGQETQYF.